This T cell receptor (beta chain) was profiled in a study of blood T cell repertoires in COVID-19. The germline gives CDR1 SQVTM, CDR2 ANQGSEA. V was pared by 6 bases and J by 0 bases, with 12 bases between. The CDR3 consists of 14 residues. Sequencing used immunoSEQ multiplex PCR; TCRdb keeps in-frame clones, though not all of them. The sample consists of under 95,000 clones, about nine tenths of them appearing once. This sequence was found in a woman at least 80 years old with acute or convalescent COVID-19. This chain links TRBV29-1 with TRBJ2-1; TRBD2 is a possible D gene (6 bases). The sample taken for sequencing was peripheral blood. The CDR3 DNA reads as TGCAGCGTCCCAAGCGGGTTCTCCTACAATGAGCAGTTCTTC. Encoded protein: CSVPSGFSYNEQFF.